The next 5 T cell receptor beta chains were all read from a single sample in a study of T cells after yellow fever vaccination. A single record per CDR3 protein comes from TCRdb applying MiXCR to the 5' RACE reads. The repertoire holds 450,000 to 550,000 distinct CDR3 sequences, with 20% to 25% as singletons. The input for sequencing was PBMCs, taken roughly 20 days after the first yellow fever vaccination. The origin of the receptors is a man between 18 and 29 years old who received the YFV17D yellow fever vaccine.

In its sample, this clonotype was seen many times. In nucleotides, the CDR3 is TGTGCCAGCAGCCCTGTGGCCCCCCGGGGCTACACCTTC. This codes for CASSPVAPRGYTF. V is TRBV28 and J is TRBJ1-2, with no clear D. CDR3 length: 13 amino acids. Trimming took 6 bases from V and 8 from J, leaving 16 bases between them. Germline CDR1 is MDHEN and CDR2 is SYDVKM.

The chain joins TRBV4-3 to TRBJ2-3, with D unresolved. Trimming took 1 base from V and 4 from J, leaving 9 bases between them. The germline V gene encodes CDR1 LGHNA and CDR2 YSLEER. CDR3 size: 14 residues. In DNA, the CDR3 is TGCGCCAGCAGCCAAGGTTCCCCGGCAGATACGCAGTATTTT. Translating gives CASSQGSPADTQYF.

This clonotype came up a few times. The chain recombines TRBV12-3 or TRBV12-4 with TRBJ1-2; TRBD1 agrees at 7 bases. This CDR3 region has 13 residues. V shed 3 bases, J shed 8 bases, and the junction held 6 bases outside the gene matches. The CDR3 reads CASSFGQVEGYTF. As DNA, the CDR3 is TGTGCCAGCAGTTTCGGACAGGTCGAAGGCTACACCTTC.

The CDR3 here is CSAKGRTLYNEQFF. CDR3 in DNA: TGCAGTGCTAAGGGACGGACGCTCTACAATGAGCAGTTCTTC. V gene TRBV20-1 combines with J gene TRBJ2-1, with D perhaps given as TRBD1 or TRBD2 (5 bases each). The CDR3 is made up of 14 amino acids. Trimming removed 4 bases at V and 3 bases at J, with 13 bases between. Germline V lookup: CDR1 DFQATT, CDR2 SNEGSKA (reference sequence).

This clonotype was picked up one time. The CDR3 region has the DNA TGTGCCAGCAGCTCCGACTACCTACGCACAGATACGCAGTATTTT. Translating gives CASSSDYLRTDTQYF. V is TRBV7-2 and J is TRBJ2-3; a weak D match, TRBD2 (5 bases). This CDR3 has 15 amino acids. Germline CDR1 reads SGHTA; CDR2 reads FQGNSA. Trimming took off 4 bases at V and 1 base at J, with 12 bases between the two ends.